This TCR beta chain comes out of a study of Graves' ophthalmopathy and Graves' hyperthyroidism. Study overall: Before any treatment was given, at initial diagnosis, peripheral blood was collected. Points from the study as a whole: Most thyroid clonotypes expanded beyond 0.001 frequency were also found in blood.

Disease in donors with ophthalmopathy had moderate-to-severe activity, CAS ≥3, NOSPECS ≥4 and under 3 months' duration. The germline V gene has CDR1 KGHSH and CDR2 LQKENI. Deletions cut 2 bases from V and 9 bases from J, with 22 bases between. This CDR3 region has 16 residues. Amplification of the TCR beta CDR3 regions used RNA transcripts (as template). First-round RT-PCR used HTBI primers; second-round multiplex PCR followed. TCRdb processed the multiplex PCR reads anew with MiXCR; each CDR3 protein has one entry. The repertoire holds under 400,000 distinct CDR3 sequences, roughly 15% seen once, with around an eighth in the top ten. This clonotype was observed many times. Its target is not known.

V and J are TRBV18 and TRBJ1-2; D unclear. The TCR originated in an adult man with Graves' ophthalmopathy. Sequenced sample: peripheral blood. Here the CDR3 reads CASSPSSKGSMASYTF. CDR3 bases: TGTGCCAGCTCACCATCCAGCAAAGGATCTATGGCAAGCTACACCTTC.